A single count supports the clone carrying this T cell receptor (beta chain). No antigen is known for it. The source of the sample is a study of CD8+ T cells in alopecia areata. The overall study: For treated patients, severity scores reflected the percentage of scalp area affected.

Once RNA had been extracted, it was reverse transcribed into cDNA to act as the sequencing template. Sequencing used immunoSEQ multiplex PCR; TCRdb keeps in-frame clones, though not all of them. This sample has approximately 140,000 clones; roughly 80% occur once, and the top ten carry 20% to 25%. Indicated treatment: oral pan-JAK inhibitor, 5-10 mg twice daily. It was from PBMCs that CD4+ and CD8+ T cells were sorted. Study-wide results and caveats: While patients received tofacitinib, many expanded lesional clones remained present in scalp and blood. Across lesional scalp, and particularly alopecia totalis/universalis, clonality surpassed that of normal scalp.

Germline V gives CDR1 SGHDN, CDR2 FVKESK. Unmatched junction bases numbered 8, after V lost 3 bases and J lost 4 bases. The CDR3 spans 15 residues. The TCR originated in a human donor with alopecia areata. The input for sequencing was CD8+ T cells sorted from blood, taken at week 4, from a patient treated with tofacitinib. This chain connects TRBV14 to TRBJ2-7; 8 nucleotides match TRBD1. The DNA of the CDR3 is TGTGCCAGCAGCCATAACCGGGACAGGCAATACGAGCAGTACTTC. Its translation: CASSHNRDRQYEQYF.